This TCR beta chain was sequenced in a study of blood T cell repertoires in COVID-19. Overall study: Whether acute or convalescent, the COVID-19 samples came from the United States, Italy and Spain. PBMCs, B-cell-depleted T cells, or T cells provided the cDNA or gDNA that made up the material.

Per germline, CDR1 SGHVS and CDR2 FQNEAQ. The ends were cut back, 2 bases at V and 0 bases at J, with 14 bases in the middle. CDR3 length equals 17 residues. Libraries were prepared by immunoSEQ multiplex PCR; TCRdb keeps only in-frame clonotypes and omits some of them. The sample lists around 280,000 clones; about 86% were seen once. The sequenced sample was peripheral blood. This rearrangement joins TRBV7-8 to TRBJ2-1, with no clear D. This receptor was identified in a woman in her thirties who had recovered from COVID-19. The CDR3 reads CASSLLLTASSYNEQFF. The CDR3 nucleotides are TGTGCCAGCAGCTTATTGCTCACCGCGAGCTCCTACAATGAGCAGTTCTTC. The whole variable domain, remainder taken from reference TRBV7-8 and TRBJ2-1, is GAGVSQSPRYKVAKRGQDVALRCDPISGHVSLFWYQQALGQGPEFLTYFQNEAQLDKSGLPSDRFFAERPEGSVSTLKIQRTQQEDSAVYLCASSLLLTASSYNEQFFGPGTRLTVL.